These 3 T cell receptor beta chains were all obtained from the same sample, sequenced in a study of blood T cell repertoires in COVID-19 (dated by TCRdb to 2018 to 2020). The library was built by means of the immunoSEQ multiplex PCR assay. Held by TCRdb, this immuneACCESS table contains in-frame sequences only and omits some clones. Under half of the omission traces to an unresolved V gene where checked; the cause of the rest is unknown. This sample is represented by about 360,000 clones; around nine tenths of them were singletons. The ten largest clonotypes hold approximately 2.9% of the sample. Source material: peripheral blood. The source of these receptors is a human donor in a cohort sampled during active COVID-19.

The chain combines TRBV2 with TRBJ2-7; weak D call: TRBD1 (5 bases). V lost 8 bases to trimming and J lost 0 bases, with 14 bases between them. CDR3 length equals 14 residues. Per germline, CDR1 SNHLY and CDR2 FYNNEI. CDR3 in DNA: TGTGCCAGCCACAGGACACTCAGCTCCTACGAGCAGTACTTC. This sequence encodes CASHRTLSSYEQYF.

The chain is built from TRBV24-1 and TRBJ1-2; weak D call: TRBD1 (6 bases). Trimming cost V 12 bases and J 0 bases, with 16 bases left between them. The germline gives CDR1 KGHDR, CDR2 SFDVKD. The CDR3 is 14 amino acids. The CDR3 reads CAHAKQGANYGYTF. DNA of the CDR3: TGTGCCCACGCGAAACAGGGAGCTAACTATGGCTACACCTTC.

The chain carries TRBV10-1 and TRBJ2-6, with D maybe TRBD2 (5 bases). V was cut by 10 bases and J by 2 bases, with 18 bases left in between. Germline V gives CDR1 WNHNN, CDR2 SYGVQD (reference sequence). This CDR3 is built from 16 residues. Here the CDR3 reads CAKWTQMGAGANVLTF. The CDR3, as DNA: TGCGCCAAGTGGACGCAAATGGGAGCTGGGGCCAACGTCCTGACTTTC.